The 8 T cell receptor beta chains below were found in one sample sequenced in a study of T cell changes during pregnancy in multiple sclerosis. Clones were sequenced by immunoSEQ multiplex PCR, and TCRdb holds only the in-frame ones, with some missing. The sample lists around 67,000 clones; over 80% were seen once. Sample: peripheral blood, taken in the first trimester of pregnancy. The source is a female donor with multiple sclerosis, enrolled in a pregnancy study.

This clone was observed a single time. This chain links TRBV21-1 with TRBJ2-1; the table's D call of TRBD1 was not tested on the DNA. TRBV21-1 is deemed a pseudogene. This CDR3 spans 15 amino acids. CDR3 loop: CASSGDREPYNEQFF. In nucleotides, the CDR3 is TGTGCCAGCAGCGGGGACAGGGAACCCTACAATGAGCAGTTCTTC.

The rearrangement uses TRBV11-2 and TRBJ1-4; 7 bases are a match to TRBD1. The CDR3 sequence is 15 residues long. V trimming: 5 bases; J trimming: 4 bases; junction bases outside the gene matches: 7. Per the germline V gene, CDR1 is SGHAT and CDR2 is FQNNGV. The CDR3 DNA sequence: TGTGCCAGCAGCCTAGGGGGCGCGAGTAATGAAAAACTGTTTTTT. Translated: CASSLGGASNEKLFF.

This clone was seen just once. The chain employs TRBV18 and TRBJ2-1; 8 bases agree with TRBD2. Germline V gene data show CDR1 as KGHSH and CDR2 as LQKENI. The CDR3 loop spans 15 amino acids. V trimming: 4 bases; J trimming: 2 bases; junction bases outside the gene matches: 4. CDR3 residues: CASSLAGSPYNEQFF. The CDR3 DNA is TGTGCCAGCTCACTAGCGGGAAGCCCCTACAATGAGCAGTTCTTC. The whole variable domain, filled in from reference TRBV18 and TRBJ2-1, reads NAGVMQNPRHLVRRRGQEARLRCSPMKGHSHVYWYRQLPEEGLKFMVYLQKENIIDESGMPKERFSAEFPKEGPSILRIQQVVRGDSAAYFCASSLAGSPYNEQFFGPGTRLTVL.

CDR3 in amino acids: CASSTGQGAMGTEAFF. The CDR3 DNA is TGTGCCAGCTCAACGGGACAGGGGGCTATGGGAACTGAAGCTTTCTTT. V usage is TRBV18 and J usage is TRBJ1-1; 12 nucleotides align to TRBD1. CDR3 length: 16 residues. Germline V gene sequence: CDR1 KGHSH, CDR2 LQKENI. Trimming took 5 bases from V and 5 from J; bases not matched to a gene: 9.

The rearrangement uses TRBV20-1 and TRBJ2-3; the D is unclear. The V end lost 5 bases, the J end lost 5 bases, and 5 bases lay between the germline ends. CDR3 length: 10 amino acids. CDR1 is DFQATT, CDR2 SNEGSKA, per germline (reference sequence). The CDR3 region has the DNA TGCAGTGCTTCCCGAGATACGCAGTATTTT. Protein: CSASRDTQYF.

J is TRBJ2-2 and V is TRBV29-1, with 13 bases aligning to TRBD2. Germline V gene lookup returns CDR1 SQVTM and CDR2 ANQGSEA. V lost 4 bases to trimming and J lost 4 bases; unmatched junction nucleotides: 9. The CDR3 contains 17 residues. The CDR3 nucleotides read TGCAGCGTTGCGGGACTAGCGGGATATAGGGTCACCGGGGAGCTGTTTTTT. Its translation: CSVAGLAGYRVTGELFF.

The V and J genes are TRBV9 and TRBJ2-1, with D unclear. The CDR3 consists of 15 residues. Trimming took off 0 bases at V and 4 bases at J, with 11 bases between the two ends. The germline CDR1 and CDR2 sequences are SGDLS and YYNGEE. CDR3 DNA sequence: TGTGCCAGCAGCGTAGAGGAGACGGTGTACAATGAGCAGTTCTTC. Encoded protein: CASSVEETVYNEQFF.

The genes are TRBV7-9 and TRBJ2-5, with TRBD2 as a possible D gene (6 bases). CDR1 and CDR2 from the germline V gene are SEHNR and FQNEAQ (reference sequence). The CDR3 has 15 residues. With 2 bases removed from V and 5 bases from J, the gap between germline ends came to 15 bases. The DNA for the CDR3 is TGTGCCAGCAGCTTAACGGGGGACGGCCTCGAGACCCAGTACTTC. The encoded protein is CASSLTGDGLETQYF. The entire variable domain, with the rest obtained from reference TRBV7-9 and TRBJ2-5, is as follows: DTGVSQNPRHKITKRGQNVTFRCDPISEHNRLYWYRQTLGQGPEFLTYFQNEAQLEKSRLLSDRFSAERPKGSFSTLEIQRTEQGDSAMYLCASSLTGDGLETQYFGPGTRLLVL.